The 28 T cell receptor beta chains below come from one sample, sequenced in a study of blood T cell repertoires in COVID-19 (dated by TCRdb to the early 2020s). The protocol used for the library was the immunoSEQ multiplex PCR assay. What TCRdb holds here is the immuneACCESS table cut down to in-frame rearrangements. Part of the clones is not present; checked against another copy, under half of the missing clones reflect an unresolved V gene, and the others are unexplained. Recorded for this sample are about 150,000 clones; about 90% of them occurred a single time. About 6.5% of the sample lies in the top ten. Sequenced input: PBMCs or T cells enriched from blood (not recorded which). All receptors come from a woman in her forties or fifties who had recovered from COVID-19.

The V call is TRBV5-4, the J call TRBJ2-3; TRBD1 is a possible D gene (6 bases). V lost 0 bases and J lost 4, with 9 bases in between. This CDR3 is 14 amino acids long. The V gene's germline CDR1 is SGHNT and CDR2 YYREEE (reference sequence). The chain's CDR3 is CASSLETGSDTQYF. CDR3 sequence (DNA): TGTGCCAGCAGCTTGGAAACAGGGTCAGATACGCAGTATTTT.

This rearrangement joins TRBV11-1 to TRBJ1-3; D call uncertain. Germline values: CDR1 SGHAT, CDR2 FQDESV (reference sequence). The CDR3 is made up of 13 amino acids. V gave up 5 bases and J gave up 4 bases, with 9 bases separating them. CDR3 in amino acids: CASSRLEGNTIYF. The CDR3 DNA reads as TGTGCCAGCAGCCGCCTAGAGGGAAACACCATATATTTT.

The CDR3 nucleotides are TGTGCCAGCACGGAGGGGGACAGATACTATGGCTACACCTTC. This gives the protein CASTEGDRYYGYTF. The chain uses TRBV28 and TRBJ1-2; 7 bases fit TRBD1. This CDR3 is built from 14 residues. Losses at the gene ends were 7 bases for V and 3 bases for J; bases not matched to a gene: 8. Germline CDR1 is MDHEN and CDR2 is SYDVKM.

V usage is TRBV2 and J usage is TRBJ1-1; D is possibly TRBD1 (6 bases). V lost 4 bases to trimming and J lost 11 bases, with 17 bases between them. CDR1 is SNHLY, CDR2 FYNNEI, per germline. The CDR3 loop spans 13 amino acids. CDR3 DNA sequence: TGTGCCAGCAGTGCCCCGGGGGGGGCGAAGGCTTTCTTT. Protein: CASSAPGGAKAFF.

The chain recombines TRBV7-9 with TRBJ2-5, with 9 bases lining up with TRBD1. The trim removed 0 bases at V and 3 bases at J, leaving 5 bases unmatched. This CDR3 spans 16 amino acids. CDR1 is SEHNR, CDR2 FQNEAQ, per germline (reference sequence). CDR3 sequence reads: CASSLAGTGYEETQYF. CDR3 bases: TGTGCCAGCAGCTTAGCTGGGACAGGGTACGAAGAGACCCAGTACTTC.

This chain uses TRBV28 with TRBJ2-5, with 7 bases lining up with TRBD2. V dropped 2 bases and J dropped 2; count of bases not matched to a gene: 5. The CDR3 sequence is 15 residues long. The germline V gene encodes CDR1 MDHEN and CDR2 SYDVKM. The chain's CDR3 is CASSLAPGGQETQYF. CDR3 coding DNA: TGTGCCAGCAGTTTAGCTCCGGGGGGACAAGAGACCCAGTACTTC.

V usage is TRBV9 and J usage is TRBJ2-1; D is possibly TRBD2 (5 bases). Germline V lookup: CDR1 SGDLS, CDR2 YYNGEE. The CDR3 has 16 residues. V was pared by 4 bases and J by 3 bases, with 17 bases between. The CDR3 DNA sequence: TGTGCCAGCAGCCCTAGGGTCTCCGGGATCTACAATGAGCAGTTCTTC. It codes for CASSPRVSGIYNEQFF.

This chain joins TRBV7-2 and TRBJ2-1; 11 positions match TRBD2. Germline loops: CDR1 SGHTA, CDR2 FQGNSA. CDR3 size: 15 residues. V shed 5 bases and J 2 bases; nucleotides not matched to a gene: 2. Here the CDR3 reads CASSVTSGAYNEQFF. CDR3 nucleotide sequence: TGTGCCAGCAGCGTGACTAGCGGGGCCTACAATGAGCAGTTCTTC.

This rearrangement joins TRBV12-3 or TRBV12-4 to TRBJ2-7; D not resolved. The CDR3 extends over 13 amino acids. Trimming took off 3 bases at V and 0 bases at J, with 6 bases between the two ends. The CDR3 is CASSFGGSYEQYF. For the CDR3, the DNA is TGTGCCAGCAGTTTCGGCGGCTCCTACGAGCAGTACTTC.

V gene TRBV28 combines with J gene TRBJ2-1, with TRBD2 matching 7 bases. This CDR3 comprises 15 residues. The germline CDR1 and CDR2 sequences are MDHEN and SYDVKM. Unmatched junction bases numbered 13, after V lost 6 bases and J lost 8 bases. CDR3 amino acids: CASRSASREWDEQFF. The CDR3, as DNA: TGTGCCAGCAGATCGGCCTCGCGGGAGTGGGATGAGCAGTTCTTC.

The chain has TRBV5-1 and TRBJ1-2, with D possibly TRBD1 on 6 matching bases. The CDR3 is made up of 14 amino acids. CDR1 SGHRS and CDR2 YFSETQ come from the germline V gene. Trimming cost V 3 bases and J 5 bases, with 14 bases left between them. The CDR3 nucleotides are TGCGCCAGCAGCTGGGGGACACCGGATTATGGCTACACCTTC. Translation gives CASSWGTPDYGYTF.

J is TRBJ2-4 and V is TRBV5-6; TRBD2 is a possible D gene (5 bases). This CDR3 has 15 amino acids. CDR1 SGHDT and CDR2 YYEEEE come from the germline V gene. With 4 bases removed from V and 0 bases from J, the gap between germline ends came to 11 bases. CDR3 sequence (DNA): TGTGCCAGCAGCGCAAGGAGGTTAGCCAAAAACATTCAGTACTTC. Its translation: CASSARRLAKNIQYF.

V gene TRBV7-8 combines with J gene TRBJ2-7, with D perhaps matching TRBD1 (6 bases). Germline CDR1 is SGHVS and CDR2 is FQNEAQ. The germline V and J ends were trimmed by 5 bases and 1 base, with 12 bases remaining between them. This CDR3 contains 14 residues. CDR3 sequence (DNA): TGTGCCAGCAGCCCGCGGACAGTTTCCTACGAGCAGTACTTC. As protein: CASSPRTVSYEQYF.

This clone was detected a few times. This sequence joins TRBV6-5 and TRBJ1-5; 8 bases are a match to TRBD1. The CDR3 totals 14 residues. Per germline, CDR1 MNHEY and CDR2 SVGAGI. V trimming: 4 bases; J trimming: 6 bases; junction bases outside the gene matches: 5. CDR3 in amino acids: CASSSGQVGQPQHF. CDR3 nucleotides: TGTGCCAGCAGTTCGGGACAGGTGGGTCAGCCCCAGCATTTT.

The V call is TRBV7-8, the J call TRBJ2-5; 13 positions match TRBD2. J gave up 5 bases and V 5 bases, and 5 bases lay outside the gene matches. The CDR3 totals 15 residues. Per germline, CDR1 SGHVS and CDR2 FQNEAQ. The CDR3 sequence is CASSTRTSGSETQYF. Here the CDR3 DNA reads TGTGCCAGCAGCACCCGGACTAGCGGGAGTGAGACCCAGTACTTC.

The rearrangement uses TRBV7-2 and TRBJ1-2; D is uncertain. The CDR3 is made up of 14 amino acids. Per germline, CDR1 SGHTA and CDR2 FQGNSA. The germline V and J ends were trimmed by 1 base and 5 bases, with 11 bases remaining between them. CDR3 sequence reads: CASSLVKAPYGYTF. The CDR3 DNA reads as TGTGCCAGCAGCTTAGTGAAAGCCCCGTATGGCTACACCTTC.

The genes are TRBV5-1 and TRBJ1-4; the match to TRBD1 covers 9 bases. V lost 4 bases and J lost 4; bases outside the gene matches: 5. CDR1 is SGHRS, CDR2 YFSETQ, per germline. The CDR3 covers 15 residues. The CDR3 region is CASSLGTGYNEKLFF. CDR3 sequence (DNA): TGCGCCAGCAGCCTAGGGACAGGGTATAATGAAAAACTGTTTTTT.

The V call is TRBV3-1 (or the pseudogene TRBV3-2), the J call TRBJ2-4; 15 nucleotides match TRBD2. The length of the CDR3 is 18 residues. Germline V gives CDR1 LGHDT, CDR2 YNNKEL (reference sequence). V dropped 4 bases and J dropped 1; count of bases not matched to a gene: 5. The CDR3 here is CASSLGLAGGGAKNIQYF. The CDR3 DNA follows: TGTGCCAGCAGCCTGGGACTAGCGGGAGGCGGGGCCAAAAACATTCAGTACTTC.

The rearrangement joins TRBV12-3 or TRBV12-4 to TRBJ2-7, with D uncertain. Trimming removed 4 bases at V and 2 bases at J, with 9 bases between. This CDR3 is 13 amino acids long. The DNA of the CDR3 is TGTGCCAGCAGTTACAGCATCGCCTACGAGCAGTACTTC. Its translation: CASSYSIAYEQYF.

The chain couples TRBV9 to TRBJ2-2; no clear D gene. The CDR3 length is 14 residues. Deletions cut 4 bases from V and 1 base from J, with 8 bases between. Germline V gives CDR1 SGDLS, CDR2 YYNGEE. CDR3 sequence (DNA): TGTGCCAGCAGCCGTATCGGGAACACCGGGGAGCTGTTTTTT. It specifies CASSRIGNTGELFF. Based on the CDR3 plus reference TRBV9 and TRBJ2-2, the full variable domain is DSGVTQTPKHLITATGQRVTLRCSPRSGDLSVYWYQQSLDQGLQFLIQYYNGEERAKGNILERFSAQQFPDLHSELNLSSLELGDSALYFCASSRIGNTGELFFGEGSRLTVL.

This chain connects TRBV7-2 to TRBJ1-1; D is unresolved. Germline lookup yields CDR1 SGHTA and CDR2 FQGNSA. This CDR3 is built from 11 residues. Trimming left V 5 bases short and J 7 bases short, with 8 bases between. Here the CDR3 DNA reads TGTGCCAGCAGCCCCGGCGGTGAAGCTTTCTTT. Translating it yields CASSPGGEAFF.

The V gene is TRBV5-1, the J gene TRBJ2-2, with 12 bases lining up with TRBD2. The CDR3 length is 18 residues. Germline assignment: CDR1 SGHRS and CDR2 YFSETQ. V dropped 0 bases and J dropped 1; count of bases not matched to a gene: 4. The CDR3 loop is CASSLAPGLAGNTGELFF. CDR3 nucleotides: TGCGCCAGCAGCTTGGCCCCGGGACTAGCGGGGAACACCGGGGAGCTGTTTTTT.

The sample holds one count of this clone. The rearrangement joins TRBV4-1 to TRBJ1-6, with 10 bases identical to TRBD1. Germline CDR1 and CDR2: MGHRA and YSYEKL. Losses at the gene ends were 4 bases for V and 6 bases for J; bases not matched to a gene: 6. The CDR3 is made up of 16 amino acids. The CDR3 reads CASSPRTGGSNSPLHF. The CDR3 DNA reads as TGCGCCAGCAGCCCCCGGACAGGGGGAAGTAATTCACCCCTCCACTTT.

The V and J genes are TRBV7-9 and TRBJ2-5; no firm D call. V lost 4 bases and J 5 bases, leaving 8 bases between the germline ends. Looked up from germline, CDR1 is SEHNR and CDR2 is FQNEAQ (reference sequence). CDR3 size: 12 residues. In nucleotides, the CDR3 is TGTGCCAGCAGCTCGCTGCGGGAGACCCAGTACTTC. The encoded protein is CASSSLRETQYF.

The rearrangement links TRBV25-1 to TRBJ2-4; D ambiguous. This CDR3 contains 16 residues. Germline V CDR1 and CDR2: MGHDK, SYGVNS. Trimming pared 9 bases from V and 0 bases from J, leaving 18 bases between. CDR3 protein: CASPESVFLAKNIQYF. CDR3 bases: TGTGCCAGTCCTGAGTCGGTTTTCCTAGCCAAAAACATTCAGTACTTC.

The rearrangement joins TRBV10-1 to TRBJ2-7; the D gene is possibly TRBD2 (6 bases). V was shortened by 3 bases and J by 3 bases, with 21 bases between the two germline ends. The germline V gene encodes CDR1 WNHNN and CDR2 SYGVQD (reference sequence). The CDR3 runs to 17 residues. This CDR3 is CASSDLSPGERLYEQYF. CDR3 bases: TGCGCCAGCAGTGATCTTTCTCCGGGGGAACGGCTCTACGAGCAGTACTTC.

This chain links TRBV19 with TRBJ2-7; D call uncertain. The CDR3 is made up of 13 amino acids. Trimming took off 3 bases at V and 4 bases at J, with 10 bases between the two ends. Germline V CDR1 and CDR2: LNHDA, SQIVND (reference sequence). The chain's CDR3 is CASSITVLYEQYF. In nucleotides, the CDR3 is TGTGCCAGTAGTATCACGGTCCTTTACGAGCAGTACTTC.

CDR3 residues: CASRRDSYTGELFF. For the CDR3, the DNA is TGTGCCAGCCGCCGGGACAGTTACACCGGGGAGCTGTTTTTT. The rearrangement links TRBV27 to TRBJ2-2, with 7 bases identical to TRBD1. The CDR3 has 14 residues. The V gene's germline CDR1 is MNHEY and CDR2 SMNVEV (reference sequence). Unmatched junction bases numbered 6, after V lost 8 bases and J lost 3 bases.